Reported below is one T cell receptor beta chain. J lost 0 bases, V lost 4 bases, and 7 bases had no gene match. The CDR3 is made up of 16 amino acids. In germline, CDR1 is SGDLS, CDR2 YYNGEE. TCR beta chains were sequenced at survey level with immunoSEQ. The table came from immunoSEQ multiplex PCR; TCRdb's copy has only in-frame clones and leaves some out. The sample lists 55,000 to 70,000 clones; about 94% were seen once. The sequencing input was PBMCs. The TCR sequence derives from a man between 35 and 55 years old with rheumatoid arthritis. The V gene is TRBV9, the J gene TRBJ2-3, with TRBD1 matching over 8 bases. This CDR3 reads CASSPGQGTSTDTQYF. CDR3 nucleotide sequence: TGTGCCAGCAGCCCAGGACAGGGCACTAGCACAGATACGCAGTATTTT.